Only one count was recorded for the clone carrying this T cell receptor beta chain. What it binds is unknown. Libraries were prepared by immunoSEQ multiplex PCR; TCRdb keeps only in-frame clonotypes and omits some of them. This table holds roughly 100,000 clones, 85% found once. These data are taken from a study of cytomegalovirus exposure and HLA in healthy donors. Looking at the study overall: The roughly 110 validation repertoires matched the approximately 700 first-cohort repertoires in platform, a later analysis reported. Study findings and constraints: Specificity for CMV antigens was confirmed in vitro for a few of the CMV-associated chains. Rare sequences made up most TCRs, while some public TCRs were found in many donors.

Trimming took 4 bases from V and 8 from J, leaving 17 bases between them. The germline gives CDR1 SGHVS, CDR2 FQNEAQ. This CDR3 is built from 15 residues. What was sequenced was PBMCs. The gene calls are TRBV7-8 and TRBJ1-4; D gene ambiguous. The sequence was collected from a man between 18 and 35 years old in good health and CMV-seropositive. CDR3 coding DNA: TGTGCCAGCAGCTCTAGCACGAATCAAAAAGAAAAACTGTTTTTT. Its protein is CASSSSTNQKEKLFF. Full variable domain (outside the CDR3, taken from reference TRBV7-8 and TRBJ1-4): GAGVSQSPRYKVAKRGQDVALRCDPISGHVSLFWYQQALGQGPEFLTYFQNEAQLDKSGLPSDRFFAERPEGSVSTLKIQRTQQEDSAVYLCASSSSTNQKEKLFFGSGTQLSVL.